What follows are 27 T cell receptor beta chains derived from one specimen sequenced in a study of cytomegalovirus exposure and HLA in healthy donors. The PCR had 60 Vbeta and 13 Jbeta primers. Clones were sequenced by immunoSEQ multiplex PCR, and TCRdb holds only the in-frame ones, with some missing. The sample contains roughly 86,000 clones, more than 60% of which appear only once. The sample comprised PBMCs. These receptor sequences come from a man aged 45-60 years in good health and CMV-seropositive.

V is TRBV6-5 and J is TRBJ2-1; D possibly corresponds to TRBD2 (6 bases). There are 14 residues in the CDR3. Trimming left V 0 bases short and J 4 bases short, with 7 bases between. Germline V gene data show CDR1 as MNHEY and CDR2 as SVGAGI. In DNA form, the CDR3 reads TGTGCCAGCAGTTACTCCGCGGGGTACAATGAGCAGTTCTTC. Translated, it gives CASSYSAGYNEQFF.

CDR3 coding DNA: TGTGCCAGCAGCCACCCAACGCGGGCCGAGAACACTGAAGCTTTCTTT. It codes for CASSHPTRAENTEAFF. The rearrangement uses TRBV5-6 and TRBJ1-1; D is ambiguous. The CDR3 covers 16 residues. V was shortened by 4 bases and J by 1 base, with 17 bases between the two germline ends. CDR1 is SGHDT and CDR2 is YYEEEE in the germline V gene.

The rearrangement uses TRBV2 and TRBJ1-2; 11 bases line up with TRBD1. V trimming: 3 bases; J trimming: 8 bases; junction bases outside the gene matches: 2. Germline values: CDR1 SNHLY, CDR2 FYNNEI. The length of the CDR3 is 13 residues. The DNA for the CDR3 is TGTGCCAGCAGTGAGGGGGACAGGGGGGGCTACACCTTC. It codes for CASSEGDRGGYTF.

V usage is TRBV19 and J usage is TRBJ1-5, with 10 bases aligning to TRBD1. CDR1 and CDR2 (germline): LNHDA, SQIVND (reference sequence). V shed 0 bases, J shed 6 bases, and the junction held 8 bases outside the gene matches. This CDR3 is built from 17 residues. This chain's CDR3 is CASSIDTSGQGGQPQHF. Written as DNA, the CDR3 is TGTGCCAGTAGTATAGATACGTCCGGACAGGGGGGTCAGCCCCAGCATTTT.

J is TRBJ1-1 and V is TRBV10-3; the D gene is possibly TRBD1 (5 bases). The CDR3 runs 12 residues. Per germline, CDR1 ENHRY and CDR2 SYGVKD. The V and J ends lost 3 bases and 11 bases respectively, with 13 bases between them. CDR3 DNA sequence: TGTGCCATCAGTGATATAGGGGTGTCCGCTTTCTTT. This gives the protein CAISDIGVSAFF.

The gene calls are TRBV4-3 and TRBJ2-7, with 8 positions matching TRBD1. CDR1 is LGHNA and CDR2 is YSLEER in the germline V gene. J gave up 1 base and V 0 bases, and 5 bases lay outside the gene matches. The CDR3 totals 16 residues. The DNA of the CDR3 is TGCGCCAGCAGCCAAGACAGGACAGGGAGGTCCTACGAGCAGTACTTC. Translation: CASSQDRTGRSYEQYF.

The rearrangement joins TRBV18 to TRBJ2-7, with 9 bases aligning to TRBD2. This CDR3 has 16 amino acids. In germline, CDR1 is KGHSH, CDR2 LQKENI. The junction had 11 bases not matched to a gene; V was cut back by 6 bases and J by 2 bases. For the CDR3, the DNA is TGTGCCAGCTCCCCAAGGGCGGCTAGCGGGGCCTACGAGCAGTACTTC. It translates to CASSPRAASGAYEQYF.

The rearrangement uses TRBV19 and TRBJ2-1; 12 bases map to TRBD1. Trimming at V came to 5 bases and at J to 9 bases, leaving 8 bases not matched to a gene. Germline V gives CDR1 LNHDA, CDR2 SQIVND (reference sequence). CDR3 length equals 15 residues. In nucleotides, the CDR3 is TGTGCCAGTAGTCTAGGGACAGGGGGCATTTCTGAGCAGTTCTTC. Translated: CASSLGTGGISEQFF.

The genes are TRBV6-1 and TRBJ1-3; 9 bases match TRBD1. V lost 0 bases, J lost 5 bases, and 14 bases stayed unmatched. Per germline, CDR1 MNHNS and CDR2 SASEGT. This CDR3 is built from 19 residues. The CDR3 is CASSEAVTGGLSPRNTIYF. The DNA for the CDR3 is TGTGCCAGCAGTGAAGCAGTGACAGGGGGACTATCTCCTAGAAACACCATATATTTT.

The chain has TRBV27 and TRBJ1-6, with a possible D match to TRBD1 (5 bases). The V end was cut by 4 bases, the J end by 8 bases, with 12 bases between. The germline V gene encodes CDR1 MNHEY and CDR2 SMNVEV (reference sequence). This CDR3 is 14 amino acids long. The CDR3 spells CASSWTGGDSPLHF. CDR3 DNA: TGTGCCAGCAGTTGGACCGGGGGTGATTCACCCCTCCACTTT.

The CDR3: CARQKLSQETQYF. In nucleotides, the CDR3 is TGTGCCAGACAGAAATTGAGCCAAGAGACCCAGTACTTC. The chain links TRBV7-9 to TRBJ2-5; D is uncertain. Germline V gives CDR1 SEHNR, CDR2 FQNEAQ (reference sequence). Trimming took off 9 bases at V and 1 base at J, with 12 bases between the two ends. The CDR3 length is 13 residues. The whole variable domain, remainder taken from reference TRBV7-9 and TRBJ2-5, is DTGVSQNPRHKITKRGQNVTFRCDPISEHNRLYWYRQTLGQGPEFLTYFQNEAQLEKSRLLSDRFSAERPKGSFSTLEIQRTEQGDSAMYLCARQKLSQETQYFGPGTRLLVL.

As to this clone: One end of the junction fails to match germline, which may point to a read error. DNA of the CDR3: TGTGCCTGGAGTGTTTCCGGGATTGGCTACGCCTTC. This translates into CAWSVSGIGYAF. The V gene is TRBV30, the J gene TRBJ1-2, with D unresolved. CDR1 and CDR2 (germline): GTSNPN, SVGIG (reference sequence). The CDR3 length is 12 residues. Together with reference TRBV30 and TRBJ1-2, the CDR3 gives the full variable domain: SQTIHQWPATLVQPVGSPLSLECTVEGTSNPNLYWYRQAAGRGLQLLFYSVGIGQISSEVPQNLSASRPQDRQFILSSKKLLLSDSGFYLCAWSVSGIGYAFGSGTRLTVV.

The chain's CDR3 is CASRLKLAGGANEQFF. The CDR3 DNA is TGTGCCAGCAGGCTAAAACTAGCGGGCGGGGCGAATGAGCAGTTCTTC. This chain uses TRBV13 with TRBJ2-1, with 9 bases fitting TRBD2. Germline V gene data show CDR1 as PRHDT and CDR2 as FYEKMQ (reference sequence). Trimming cost V 6 bases and J 7 bases; bases outside gene matches: 13. The CDR3 is 16 residues long.

V is TRBV30 and J is TRBJ1-6; D ambiguous. The length of the CDR3 is 14 residues. Per germline, CDR1 GTSNPN and CDR2 SVGIG (reference sequence). Trimming shortened V by 2 bases and J by 13 bases, and 18 bases separated the two germline ends. The CDR3 is CAWSMGNPGYPLHF. The CDR3 region has the DNA TGTGCCTGGAGTATGGGCAACCCAGGCTACCCCCTCCACTTT.

The sample holds a few counts of this clone. The chain is built from TRBV18 and TRBJ1-5, with 7 positions matching TRBD1. The CDR3 length is 16 residues. Per germline, CDR1 KGHSH and CDR2 LQKENI. The V gene end was trimmed by 2 bases and the J gene end by 1 base; junction bases not matched to a gene: 5. The CDR3 DNA reads as TGTGCCAGCTCACCATCCGGACAGGCCAGCAATCAGCCCCAGCATTTT. Protein: CASSPSGQASNQPQHF.

This clone was detected a few times. The rearrangement links TRBV2 to TRBJ2-7; a weak D match, TRBD1 (6 bases). This CDR3 is built from 16 residues. Germline values: CDR1 SNHLY, CDR2 FYNNEI. Trimming stripped 5 bases from V and 0 bases from J, with 17 bases between. The CDR3 loop is CASSLPTGLSSYEQYF. CDR3 sequence (DNA): TGTGCCAGCAGTCTACCAACAGGGCTGAGCTCCTACGAGCAGTACTTC.

The rearrangement joins TRBV27 to TRBJ2-1; D remains unclear. CDR3 length: 16 amino acids. Per the germline V gene, CDR1 is MNHEY and CDR2 is SMNVEV (reference sequence). The ends were cut back, 0 bases at V and 0 bases at J, with 9 bases in the middle. Here the CDR3 DNA reads TGTGCCAGCAGTTTATCGCCGGTTAGCTCCTACAATGAGCAGTTCTTC. Residues: CASSLSPVSSYNEQFF.

The rearrangement links TRBV10-3 to TRBJ1-5; D remains ambiguous. The CDR3 is 12 residues long. Trimming removed 5 bases at V and 1 base at J, with 3 bases between. Germline V gives CDR1 ENHRY, CDR2 SYGVKD. The chain's CDR3 is CAISQSNQPQHF. DNA for the CDR3: TGTGCCATCAGTCAGAGCAATCAGCCCCAGCATTTT.

This clone was recorded a few times. V is TRBV19 and J is TRBJ1-5, with 7 bases identical to TRBD1. The germline gives CDR1 LNHDA, CDR2 SQIVND (reference sequence). J was trimmed by 11 bases and V by 6 bases; bases with no gene match: 13. There are 14 residues in the CDR3. The CDR3 region is CASSNRGQGMAQHF. CDR3 nucleotides: TGTGCCAGTAGCAACAGGGGCCAAGGGATGGCCCAGCATTTT.

The chain carries TRBV30 and TRBJ1-6, with D uncertain. Germline assignment: CDR1 GTSNPN and CDR2 SVGIG (reference sequence). The V end lost 2 bases, the J end lost 6 bases, and 11 bases lay between the germline ends. This CDR3 is built from 14 residues. This CDR3 reads CAWSRGTLNSPLHF. The CDR3, as DNA: TGTGCCTGGAGTCGGGGAACCCTTAATTCACCCCTCCACTTT.

A note on this clone: Compared with germline, one end of the junction differs, possibly owing to a read error. The rearrangement links TRBV5-6 to TRBJ1-5; a possible D gene is TRBD1 (5 bases). The CDR3 has 15 amino acids. CDR1 is SGHDT, CDR2 YYEEEE, per germline. This CDR3 reads CASSRGQLSNQPQNF. CDR3 nucleotides: TGTGCCAGCAGCCGAGGACAACTTAGCAATCAGCCCCAGAATTTT.

The V and J genes are TRBV5-1 and TRBJ2-2, with 7 bases matching TRBD1. Germline V gives CDR1 SGHRS, CDR2 YFSETQ. The CDR3 runs 17 residues. Trimming cost V 6 bases and J 0 bases; bases outside gene matches: 11. As DNA, the CDR3 is TGCGCCAGCACCCCCCCGGGCCAGGGGGCGAACACCGGGGAGCTGTTTTTT. This codes for CASTPPGQGANTGELFF.

The rearrangement uses TRBV7-6 and TRBJ2-7; 8 bases match TRBD2. CDR1 and CDR2 (germline): SGHVS, FNYEAQ. The CDR3 is 13 residues long. V was clipped by 1 base and J by 4 bases; unmatched bases: 0. CDR3 DNA: TGTGCCAGCAGCTTAGTAGCGGGGTACGAGCAGTACTTC. Translation: CASSLVAGYEQYF.

The chain uses TRBV11-2 and TRBJ2-7; 8 bases are shared with TRBD1. Trimming cost V 5 bases and J 2 bases; bases outside gene matches: 11. Germline lookup yields CDR1 SGHAT and CDR2 FQNNGV. The CDR3 is 16 amino acids. The CDR3 nucleotides read TGTGCCAGCAGCCCCCGGGGGACAGGCGATACCTACGAGCAGTACTTC. It codes for CASSPRGTGDTYEQYF.

V usage is TRBV6-5 and J usage is TRBJ1-6; no clear D gene. Per germline, CDR1 MNHEY and CDR2 SVGAGI. The CDR3 is made up of 15 amino acids. Trimming removed 0 bases from V and 3 bases from J, with 6 bases in between. This CDR3 reads CASSYSSGYNSPLHF. The CDR3 DNA is TGTGCCAGCAGTTACTCGTCGGGCTATAATTCACCCCTCCACTTT.

The chain recombines TRBV7-6 with TRBJ2-1; TRBD2 matches at 7 bases. This CDR3 contains 15 residues. Unmatched junction bases numbered 0, after V lost 1 base and J lost 0 bases. Germline CDR1 SGHVS, CDR2 FNYEAQ. The CDR3, as DNA: TGTGCCAGCAGCTTAGGGGGGGGCTCCTACAATGAGCAGTTCTTC. Amino acid sequence: CASSLGGGSYNEQFF.

The J gene is TRBJ1-2, the V gene TRBV7-9; tentatively, D is TRBD1 (6 bases). Germline CDR1 reads SEHNR; CDR2 reads FQNEAQ (reference sequence). This CDR3 contains 14 residues. The V gene lost 4 bases and the J gene lost 7 bases, with 16 bases spanning the gap. The chain's CDR3 is CASSSQGGAGGYTF. DNA for the CDR3: TGTGCCAGCAGCTCCCAAGGGGGGGCCGGTGGCTACACCTTC.